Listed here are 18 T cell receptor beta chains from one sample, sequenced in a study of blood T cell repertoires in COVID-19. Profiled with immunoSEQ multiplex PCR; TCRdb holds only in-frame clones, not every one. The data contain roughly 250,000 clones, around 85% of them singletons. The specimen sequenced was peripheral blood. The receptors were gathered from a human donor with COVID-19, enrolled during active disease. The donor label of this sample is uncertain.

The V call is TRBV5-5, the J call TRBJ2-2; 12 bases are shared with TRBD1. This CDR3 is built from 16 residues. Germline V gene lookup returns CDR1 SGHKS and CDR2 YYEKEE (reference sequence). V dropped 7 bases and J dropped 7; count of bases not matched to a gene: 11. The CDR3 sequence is CASGTGGPYGVGELFF. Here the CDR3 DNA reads TGTGCCAGCGGGACAGGGGGCCCCTACGGAGTCGGGGAGCTGTTTTTT.

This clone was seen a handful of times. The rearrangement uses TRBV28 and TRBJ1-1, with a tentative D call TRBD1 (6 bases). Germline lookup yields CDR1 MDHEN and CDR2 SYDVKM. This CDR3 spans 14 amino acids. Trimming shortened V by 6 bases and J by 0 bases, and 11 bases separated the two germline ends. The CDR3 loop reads CASSHRVMNTEAFF. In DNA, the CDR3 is TGTGCCAGCAGCCACAGGGTAATGAACACTGAAGCTTTCTTT.

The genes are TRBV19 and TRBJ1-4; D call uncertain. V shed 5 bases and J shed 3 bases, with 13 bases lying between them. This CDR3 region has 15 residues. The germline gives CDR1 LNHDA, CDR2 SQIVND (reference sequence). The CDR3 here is CASSPRESANEKLFF. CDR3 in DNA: TGTGCCAGTAGTCCCCGGGAGTCGGCTAATGAAAAACTGTTTTTT.

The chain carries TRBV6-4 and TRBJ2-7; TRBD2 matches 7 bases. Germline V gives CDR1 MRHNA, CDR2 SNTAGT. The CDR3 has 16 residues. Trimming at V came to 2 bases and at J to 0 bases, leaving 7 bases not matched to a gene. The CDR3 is CASSDPRCGSSYEQYF. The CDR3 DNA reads TGTGCCAGCAGTGACCCTCGTTGCGGGAGCTCCTACGAGCAGTACTTC.

The CDR3 DNA sequence: TGTGCCAGCAGCGCTCCCCGATACCCTCCCGGCGAGCAGTACTTC. This sequence encodes CASSAPRYPPGEQYF. V is TRBV7-9 and J is TRBJ2-7; unclear D gene. V lost 5 bases and J lost 6, with 20 bases in between. The CDR3 runs 15 residues. The germline V gene encodes CDR1 SEHNR and CDR2 FQNEAQ (reference sequence).

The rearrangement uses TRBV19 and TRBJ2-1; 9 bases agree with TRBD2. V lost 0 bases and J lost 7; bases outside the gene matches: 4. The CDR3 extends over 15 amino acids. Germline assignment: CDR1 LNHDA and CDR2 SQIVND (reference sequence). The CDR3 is CASSIEAGGQNEQFF. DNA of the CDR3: TGTGCCAGTAGTATAGAGGCGGGAGGGCAGAATGAGCAGTTCTTC.

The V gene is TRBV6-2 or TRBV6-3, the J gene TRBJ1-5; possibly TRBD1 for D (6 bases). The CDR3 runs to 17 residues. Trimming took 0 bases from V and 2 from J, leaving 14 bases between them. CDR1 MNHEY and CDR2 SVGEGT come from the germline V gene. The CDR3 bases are TGTGCCAGCAGTTACTCGAAAAACCCAGGGGGCAATCAGCCCCAGCATTTT. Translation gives CASSYSKNPGGNQPQHF.

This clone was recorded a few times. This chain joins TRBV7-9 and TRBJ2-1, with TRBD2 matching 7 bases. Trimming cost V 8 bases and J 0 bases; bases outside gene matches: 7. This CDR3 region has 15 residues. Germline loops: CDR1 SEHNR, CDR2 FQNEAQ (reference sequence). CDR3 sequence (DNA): TGTGCCAGCGGCTCTGGCGGGAGCTCCTACAATGAGCAGTTCTTC. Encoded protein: CASGSGGSSYNEQFF.

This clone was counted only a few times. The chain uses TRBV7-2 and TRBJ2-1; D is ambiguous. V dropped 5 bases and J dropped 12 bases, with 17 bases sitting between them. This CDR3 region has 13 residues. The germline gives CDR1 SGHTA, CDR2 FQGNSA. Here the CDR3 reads CASSPELYRGQFF. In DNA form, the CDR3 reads TGTGCCAGCAGCCCTGAACTTTACCGAGGGCAGTTCTTC.

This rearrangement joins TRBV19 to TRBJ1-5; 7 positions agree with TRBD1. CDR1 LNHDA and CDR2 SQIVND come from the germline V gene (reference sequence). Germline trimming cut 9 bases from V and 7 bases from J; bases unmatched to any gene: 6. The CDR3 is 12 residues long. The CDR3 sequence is CASDPGGQPQHF. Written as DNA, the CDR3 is TGTGCCAGCGATCCAGGGGGGCAGCCCCAGCATTTT. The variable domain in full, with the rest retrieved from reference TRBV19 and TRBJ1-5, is DGGITQSPKYLFRKEGQNVTLSCEQNLNHDAMYWYRQDPGQGLRLIYYSQIVNDFQKGDIAEGYSVSREKKESFPLTVTSAQKNPTAFYLCASDPGGQPQHFGDGTRLSIL.

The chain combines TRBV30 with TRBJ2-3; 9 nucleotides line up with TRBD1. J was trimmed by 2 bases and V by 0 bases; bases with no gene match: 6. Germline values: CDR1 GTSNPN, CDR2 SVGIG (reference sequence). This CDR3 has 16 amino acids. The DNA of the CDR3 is TGTGCCTGGAGTGTACGGACAGGGGCGGACACAGATACGCAGTATTTT. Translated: CAWSVRTGADTDTQYF.

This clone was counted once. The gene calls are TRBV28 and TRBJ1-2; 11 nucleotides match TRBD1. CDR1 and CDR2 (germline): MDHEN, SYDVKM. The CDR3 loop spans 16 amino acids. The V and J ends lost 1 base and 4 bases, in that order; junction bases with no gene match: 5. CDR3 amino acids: CASSLSPGTGGYGYTF. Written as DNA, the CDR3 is TGTGCCAGCAGTTTATCTCCCGGGACAGGGGGCTATGGCTACACCTTC.

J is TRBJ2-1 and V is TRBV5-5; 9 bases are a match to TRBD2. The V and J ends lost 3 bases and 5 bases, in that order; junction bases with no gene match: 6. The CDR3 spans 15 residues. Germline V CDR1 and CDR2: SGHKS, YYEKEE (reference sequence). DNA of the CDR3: TGTGCCAGCAGCTCCTTAGCGGGGGTAGACAATGAGCAGTTCTTC. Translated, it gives CASSSLAGVDNEQFF.

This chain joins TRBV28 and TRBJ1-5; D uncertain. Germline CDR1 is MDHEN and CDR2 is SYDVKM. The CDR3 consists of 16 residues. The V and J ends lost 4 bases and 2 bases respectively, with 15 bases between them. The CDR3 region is CASSSIDSRGNQPQHF. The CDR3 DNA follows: TGTGCCAGCAGTTCCATCGACTCGAGGGGCAATCAGCCCCAGCATTTT.

The CDR3: CASSPTSGLADFEQFF. CDR3 in DNA: TGTGCCAGCAGCCCAACCTCCGGACTAGCGGATTTCGAGCAGTTCTTC. The chain is built from TRBV11-2 and TRBJ2-1, with 10 bases fitting TRBD2. Germline V gene sequence: CDR1 SGHAT, CDR2 FQNNGV. CDR3 length equals 16 residues. V shed 5 bases, J shed 10 bases, and the junction held 14 bases outside the gene matches. The complete variable domain, with remaining parts taken from reference TRBV11-2 and TRBJ2-1, reads EAGVAQSPRYKIIEKRQSVAFWCNPISGHATLYWYQQILGQGPKLLIQFQNNGVVDDSQLPKDRFSAERLKGVDSTLKIQPAKLEDSAVYLCASSPTSGLADFEQFFGPGTRLTVL.

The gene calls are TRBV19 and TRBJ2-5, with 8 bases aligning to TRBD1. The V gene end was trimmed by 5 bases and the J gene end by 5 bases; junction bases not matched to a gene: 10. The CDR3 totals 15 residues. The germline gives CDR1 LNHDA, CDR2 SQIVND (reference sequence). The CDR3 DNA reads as TGTGCCAGTAGTCCCGAATCCAGGGGGCTCGAGACCCAGTACTTC. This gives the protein CASSPESRGLETQYF. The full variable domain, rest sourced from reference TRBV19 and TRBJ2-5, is DGGITQSPKYLFRKEGQNVTLSCEQNLNHDAMYWYRQDPGQGLRLIYYSQIVNDFQKGDIAEGYSVSREKKESFPLTVTSAQKNPTAFYLCASSPESRGLETQYFGPGTRLLVL.

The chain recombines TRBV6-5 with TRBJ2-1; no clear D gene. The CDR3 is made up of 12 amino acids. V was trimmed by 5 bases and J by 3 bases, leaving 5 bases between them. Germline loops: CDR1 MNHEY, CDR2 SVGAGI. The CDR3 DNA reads TGTGCCAGCAGTCCGCGCTACAATGAGCAGTTCTTC. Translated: CASSPRYNEQFF.

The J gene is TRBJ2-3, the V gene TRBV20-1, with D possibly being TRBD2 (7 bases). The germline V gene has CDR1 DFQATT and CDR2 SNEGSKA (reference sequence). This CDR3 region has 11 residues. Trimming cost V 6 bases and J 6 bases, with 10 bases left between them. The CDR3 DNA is TGCAGTGCGGGGGGGGCGGATACGCAGTATTTT. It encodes CSAGGADTQYF.